The sequence of this T cell receptor (beta chain) was determined in a study of beta chain features in type 1 diabetes. Turning to the study itself: Comparable age, gender and cell yields were observed in patients relative to healthy donors.

The whole isolated RNA underwent reverse transcription, so sequencing captured expressed TCRB transcripts. Assay: immunoSEQ multiplex PCR; the TCRdb copy retains only in-frame clones and omits some. The table records approximately 17,000 clones, less than 60% of them present only once. Every single donor gave one heparinised blood draw, and these averaged roughly 0.11 L. In all sorted populations, purity surpassed 98%. Germline CDR1 and CDR2: MNHEY and SMNVEV (reference sequence). Trimming cost V 1 base and J 7 bases; bases outside gene matches: 21. The CDR3 loop spans 20 amino acids. This receptor was obtained from a woman younger than 30 in good health. Sequenced: stem cell memory CD4+ T cells from blood. The J gene is TRBJ2-1, the V gene TRBV27; 8 bases are shared with TRBD2. CDR3 loop: CASSLFRSGSRMIGLNEQFF. CDR3 bases: TGTGCCAGCAGTTTATTTCGCAGCGGGAGTAGGATGATCGGGCTGAATGAGCAGTTCTTC.